This T cell receptor (beta chain) originates from a study of blood T cell repertoires in COVID-19. About the research overall: T cells, B-cell-depleted T cells, or PBMCs provided the cDNA or gDNA that served as material.

V was cut by 2 bases and J by 10 bases, with 17 bases left in between. Germline CDR1 and CDR2: MGHRA and YSYEKL. The length of the CDR3 is 14 residues. Assay: immunoSEQ multiplex PCR; the TCRdb copy retains only in-frame clones and omits some. The table includes about 99,000 clones, 84% detected once. The TCR comes from a man aged 70-80 years with active or convalescent COVID-19. V and J are TRBV4-1 and TRBJ1-1; D is possibly TRBD1 (5 bases). The specimen sequenced was peripheral blood. CDR3 coding DNA: TGCGCCAGCAGCCAAACGACGGGCCTAAGGGGAGCTTTCTTT. It encodes CASSQTTGLRGAFF.